The 3 T cell receptor beta chains in this list originate from one sample, sequenced in a study of blood T cells in healthy people across ages. Primers used in a second PCR of roughly 6 to 12 cycles were a sample-barcoded 5' primer and a J-beta primer mix. In TCRdb, the 5' RACE reads were re-called with MiXCR into one record per CDR3 protein. The table records hundreds of thousands of distinct CDR3 sequences, approximately 44% of them present only once. Sample: blood. All receptors derive from a man in his 60s in good health.

This clonotype occurred a few times. The chain recombines TRBV6-6 with TRBJ2-5; TRBD1 matches 9 bases. CDR1 is MNHNY, CDR2 SVGAGI, per germline (reference sequence). The CDR3 sequence is 16 residues long. V was clipped by 4 bases and J by 0 bases; unmatched bases: 6. The DNA of the CDR3 is TGTGCCAGCAGTTGGACAGGGGCCCCCAACCAAGAGACCCAGTACTTC. It yields the protein CASSWTGAPNQETQYF.

The chain recombines TRBV5-1 with TRBJ2-1; D gene uncertain. Trimming cost V 0 bases and J 2 bases, with 12 bases left between them. The germline CDR1 and CDR2 sequences are SGHRS and YFSETQ. The CDR3 consists of 16 residues. DNA of the CDR3: TGCGCCAGCAGCTTGGCCGCCAGCCAAACCTACAATGAGCAGTTCTTC. Amino acids: CASSLAASQTYNEQFF.

Only a few counts were recorded for this clonotype. The CDR3 region is CASSSSTEAFF. For the CDR3, the DNA is TGTGCCAGCAGTTCTTCCACTGAAGCTTTCTTT. The V and J genes are TRBV27 and TRBJ1-1; D gene uncertain. V lost 4 bases, J lost 4 bases, and 4 bases lay in between. The germline V gene encodes CDR1 MNHEY and CDR2 SMNVEV (reference sequence). The CDR3 runs to 11 residues.